Listed below are T cell receptor beta chains from one sample, sequenced in a study of identifying expanded T cells in peripheral blood. Sequenced by immunoSEQ multiplex PCR; TCRdb stores in-frame clones only, minus some. The table has around 82,000 clones, about four fifths seen once; the top ten hold 20%. The sample was blood. The receptor set was obtained from a person between 18 and 69 years old in good health. The CDR3 runs from the conserved cysteine through the conserved F or W. The D gene is left open where the match is weak. Size tells how often a clone was seen (once, few, many) or the class of an expanded clone, and some rows leave it out.

abundance: -
v_gene: TRBV7-8
d_gene: -
j_gene: TRBJ1-5
CDR3aa: CASSLATEQGPQHF
CDR3nt: TGTGCCAGCAGCTTAGCGACCGAGCAGGGGCCCCAGCATTTT

abundance: -
v_gene: TRBV10-2
d_gene: -
j_gene: TRBJ1-3
CDR3aa: CASTPSGNTIYF
CDR3nt: TGCGCCAGCACCCCCTCTGGAAACACCATATATTTT

abundance: -
v_gene: TRBV19
d_gene: -
j_gene: TRBJ1-2
CDR3aa: CASSIDPNPNYGYTF
CDR3nt: TGTGCCAGTAGTATTGATCCCAATCCGAACTATGGCTACACCTTC

abundance: -
v_gene: TRBV6-4
d_gene: -
j_gene: TRBJ2-3
CDR3aa: CASMAGPQSDTQYF
CDR3nt: TGTGCCAGCATGGCTGGGCCACAATCGGATACGCAGTATTTT

abundance: -
v_gene: TRBV7-8
d_gene: TRBD2
j_gene: TRBJ2-2
CDR3aa: CASSPGSGRRTGELFF
CDR3nt: TGTGCCAGCAGCCCGGGTAGCGGGAGACGGACCGGGGAGCTGTTTTTT

abundance: -
v_gene: TRBV18
d_gene: -
j_gene: TRBJ2-1
CDR3aa: CASSLARNEQFF
CDR3nt: TGTGCCAGCTCACTGGCCCGCAATGAGCAGTTCTTC

abundance: -
v_gene: TRBV7-2
d_gene: -
j_gene: TRBJ2-3
CDR3aa: CASSLSSGFSTDTQYF
CDR3nt: TGTGCCAGCAGCTTGTCGAGCGGGTTTAGCACAGATACGCAGTATTTT

abundance: -
v_gene: TRBV27
d_gene: -
j_gene: TRBJ1-1
CDR3aa: CASSLAGAKAFF
CDR3nt: TGTGCCAGCAGTTTAGCCGGGGCCAAAGCTTTCTTT

abundance: few
v_gene: TRBV5-1
d_gene: -
j_gene: TRBJ2-7
CDR3aa: CASNPPGHTYEQYF
CDR3nt: TGCGCCAGCAACCCCCCGGGGCATACCTACGAGCAGTACTTC

abundance: -
v_gene: TRBV28
d_gene: TRBD1
j_gene: TRBJ2-7
CDR3aa: CASSTGDYEQYF
CDR3nt: TGTGCCAGCAGCACAGGGGACTACGAGCAGTACTTC

abundance: -
v_gene: TRBV27
d_gene: TRBD1
j_gene: TRBJ2-7
CDR3aa: CASSLRTGGDYEQYF
CDR3nt: TGTGCCAGCAGTCTAAGGACAGGGGGAGACTACGAGCAGTACTTC

abundance: -
v_gene: TRBV11-2
d_gene: TRBD2
j_gene: TRBJ2-7
CDR3aa: CASSSRLAGEGHEQYF
CDR3nt: TGTGCCAGCAGCTCCCGACTAGCGGGAGAGGGCCACGAGCAGTACTTC

abundance: -
v_gene: TRBV9
d_gene: -
j_gene: TRBJ1-3
CDR3aa: CASSVGDGYSGNTIYF
CDR3nt: TGTGCCAGCAGCGTAGGAGACGGCTACTCTGGAAACACCATATATTTT

abundance: few
v_gene: TRBV19
d_gene: TRBD1
j_gene: TRBJ1-5
CDR3aa: CASTLGQGRNQPQHF
CDR3nt: TGTGCCAGTACCCTGGGACAGGGGCGAAATCAGCCCCAGCATTTT

abundance: once
v_gene: TRBV6-5
d_gene: -
j_gene: TRBJ2-5
CDR3aa: CASSYFGGRETQYF
CDR3nt: TGTGCCAGCAGTTATTTCGGGGGTAGGGAGACCCAGTACTTC

abundance: once
v_gene: TRBV7-9
d_gene: TRBD1
j_gene: TRBJ1-1
CDR3aa: CASSLVWTGKKKEAFF
CDR3nt: TGTGCCAGCAGCTTAGTTTGGACAGGGAAAAAAAAGGAAGCTTTCTTT

abundance: -
v_gene: TRBV4-1
d_gene: TRBD1
j_gene: TRBJ2-3
CDR3aa: CASSRGQGTDTQYF
CDR3nt: TGCGCCAGCAGCCGCGGACAGGGTACAGATACGCAGTATTTT

abundance: -
v_gene: TRBV19
d_gene: TRBD1
j_gene: TRBJ2-5
CDR3aa: CATSQGSGETQYF
CDR3nt: TGTGCCACCTCACAGGGGTCGGGAGAGACCCAGTACTTC

abundance: once
v_gene: TRBV18
d_gene: TRBD1
j_gene: TRBJ2-7
CDR3aa: CASSSPTGTYEQYF
CDR3nt: TGTGCCAGCTCATCCCCGACAGGGACCTACGAGCAGTACTTC

abundance: -
v_gene: TRBV6-5
d_gene: -
j_gene: TRBJ1-1
CDR3aa: CASSYSSWGEGTEAFF
CDR3nt: TGTGCCAGCAGTTACTCGAGCTGGGGCGAGGGCACTGAAGCTTTCTTT

abundance: -
v_gene: TRBV4-1
d_gene: -
j_gene: TRBJ1-1
CDR3aa: CASSLTFLDKNTEAFF
CDR3nt: TGCGCCAGCAGTCTTACCTTCCTGGACAAGAACACTGAAGCTTTCTTT

abundance: once
v_gene: TRBV7-3
d_gene: -
j_gene: TRBJ1-1
CDR3aa: CASSLTGGVNTEAFF
CDR3nt: TGTGCCAGCAGCTTGACTGGCGGGGTGAACACTGAAGCTTTCTTT